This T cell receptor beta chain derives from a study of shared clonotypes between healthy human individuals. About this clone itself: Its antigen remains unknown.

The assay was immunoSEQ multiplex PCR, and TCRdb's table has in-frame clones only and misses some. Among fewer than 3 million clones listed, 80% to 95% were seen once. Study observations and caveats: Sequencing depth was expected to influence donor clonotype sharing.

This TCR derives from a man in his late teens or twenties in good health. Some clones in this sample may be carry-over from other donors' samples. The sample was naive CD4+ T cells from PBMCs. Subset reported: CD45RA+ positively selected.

The CDR3 DNA follows: TGTGCCAGCAGGGACAGGGTGTTAAACACCATATATTTT. Translated: CASRDRVLNTIYF. V is TRBV27 and J is TRBJ1-3, with 8 nucleotides matching TRBD1. V dropped 6 bases and J dropped 6; count of bases not matched to a gene: 4. The length of the CDR3 is 13 residues. Germline CDR1 reads MNHEY; CDR2 reads SMNVEV (reference sequence).